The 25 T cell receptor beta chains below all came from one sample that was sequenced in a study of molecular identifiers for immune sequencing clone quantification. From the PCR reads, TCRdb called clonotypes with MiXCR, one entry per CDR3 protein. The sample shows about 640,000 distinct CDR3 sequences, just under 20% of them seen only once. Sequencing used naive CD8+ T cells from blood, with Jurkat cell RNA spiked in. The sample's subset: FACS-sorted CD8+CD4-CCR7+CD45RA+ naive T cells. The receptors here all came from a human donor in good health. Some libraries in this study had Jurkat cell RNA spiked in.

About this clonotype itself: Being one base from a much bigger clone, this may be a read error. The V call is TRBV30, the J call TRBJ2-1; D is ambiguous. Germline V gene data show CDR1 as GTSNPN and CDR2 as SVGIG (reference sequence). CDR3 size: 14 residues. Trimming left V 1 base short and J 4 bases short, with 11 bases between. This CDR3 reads CAWSARPGYNEQFF. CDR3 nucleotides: TGTGCCTGGAGTGCGAGGCCCGGTTACAATGAGCAGTTCTTC.

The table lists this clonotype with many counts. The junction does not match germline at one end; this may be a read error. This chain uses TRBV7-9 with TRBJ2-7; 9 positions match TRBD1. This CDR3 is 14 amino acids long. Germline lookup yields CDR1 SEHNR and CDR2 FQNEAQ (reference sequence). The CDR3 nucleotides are TGCGCCAGCAGCTCCGGACAGGGGACCTACGAGCAGTACTTC. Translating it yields CASSSGQGTYEQYF.

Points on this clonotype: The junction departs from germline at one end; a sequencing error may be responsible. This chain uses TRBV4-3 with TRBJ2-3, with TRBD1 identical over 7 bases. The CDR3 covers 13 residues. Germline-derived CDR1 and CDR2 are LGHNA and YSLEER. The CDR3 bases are TGCGCCAGCAGCCAGGCCGGGACAGAGACGCAGTATTTT. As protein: CASSQAGTETQYF.

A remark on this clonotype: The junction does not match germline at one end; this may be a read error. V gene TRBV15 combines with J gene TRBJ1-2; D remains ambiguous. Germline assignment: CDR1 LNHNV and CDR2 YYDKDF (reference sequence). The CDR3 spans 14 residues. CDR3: CATSRDLAGNGCTF. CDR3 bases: TGTGCCACCAGCAGAGATCTAGCGGGGAATGGCTGCACCTTC. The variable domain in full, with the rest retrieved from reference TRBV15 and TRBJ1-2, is DAMVIQNPRYQVTQFGKPVTLSCSQTLNHNVMYWYQQKSSQAPKLLFHYYDKDFNNEADTPDNFQSRRPNTSFCFLDIRSPGLGDTAMYLCATSRDLAGNGCTFGSGTRLTVV.

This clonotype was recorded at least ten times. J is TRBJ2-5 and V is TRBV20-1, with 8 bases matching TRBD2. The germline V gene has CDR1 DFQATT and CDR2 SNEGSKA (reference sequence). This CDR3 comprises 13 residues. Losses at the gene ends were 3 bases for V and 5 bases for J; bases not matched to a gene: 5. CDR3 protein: CSASATSVETQYF. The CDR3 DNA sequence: TGCAGTGCTAGTGCGACTAGCGTGGAGACCCAGTACTTC.

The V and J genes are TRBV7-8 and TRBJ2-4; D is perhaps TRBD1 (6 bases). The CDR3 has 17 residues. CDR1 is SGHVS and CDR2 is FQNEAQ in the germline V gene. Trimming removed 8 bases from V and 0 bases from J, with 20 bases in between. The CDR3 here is CASGLIGQSSAKNIQYF. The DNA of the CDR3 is TGTGCCAGCGGCCTTATAGGACAGAGCTCAGCCAAAAACATTCAGTACTTC.

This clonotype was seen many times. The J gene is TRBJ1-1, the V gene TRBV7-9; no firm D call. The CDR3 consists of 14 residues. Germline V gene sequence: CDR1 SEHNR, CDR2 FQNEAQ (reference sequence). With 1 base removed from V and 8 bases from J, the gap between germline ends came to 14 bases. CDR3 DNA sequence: TGTGCCAGCAGCTTAGAACAGAAGCCGTGGGAAGCTTTCTTT. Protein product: CASSLEQKPWEAFF.

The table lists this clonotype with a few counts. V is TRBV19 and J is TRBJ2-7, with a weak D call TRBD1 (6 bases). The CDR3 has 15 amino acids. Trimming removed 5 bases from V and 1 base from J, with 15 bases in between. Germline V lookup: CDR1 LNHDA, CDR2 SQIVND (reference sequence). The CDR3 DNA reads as TGTGCCAGTAGTGTTACAGGGAGTAGATCCTACGAGCAGTACTTC. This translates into CASSVTGSRSYEQYF. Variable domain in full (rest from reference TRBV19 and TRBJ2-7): DGGITQSPKYLFRKEGQNVTLSCEQNLNHDAMYWYRQDPGQGLRLIYYSQIVNDFQKGDIAEGYSVSREKKESFPLTVTSAQKNPTAFYLCASSVTGSRSYEQYFGPGTRLTVT.

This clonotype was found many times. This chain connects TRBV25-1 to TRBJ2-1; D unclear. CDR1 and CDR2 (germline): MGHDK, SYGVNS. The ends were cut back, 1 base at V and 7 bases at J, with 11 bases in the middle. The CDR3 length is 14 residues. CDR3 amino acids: CASSEFGRANEQFF. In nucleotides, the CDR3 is TGTGCCAGCAGTGAATTCGGTAGGGCTAATGAGCAGTTCTTC.

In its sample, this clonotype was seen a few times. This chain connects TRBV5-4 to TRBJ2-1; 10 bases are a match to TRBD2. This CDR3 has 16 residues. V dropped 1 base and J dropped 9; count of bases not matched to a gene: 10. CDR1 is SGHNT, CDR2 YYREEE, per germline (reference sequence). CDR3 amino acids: CASSLNSGTSVPEQFF. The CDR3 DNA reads TGTGCCAGCAGCTTGAACTCCGGGACTAGCGTTCCTGAGCAGTTCTTC.

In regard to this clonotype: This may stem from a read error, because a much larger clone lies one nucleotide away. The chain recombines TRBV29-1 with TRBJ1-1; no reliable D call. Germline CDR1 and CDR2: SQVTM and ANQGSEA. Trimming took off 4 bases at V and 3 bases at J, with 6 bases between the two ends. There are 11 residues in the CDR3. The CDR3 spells CSVGCDTEAFF. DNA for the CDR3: TGCAGCGTTGGATGTGACACTGAAGCTTTCTTT.

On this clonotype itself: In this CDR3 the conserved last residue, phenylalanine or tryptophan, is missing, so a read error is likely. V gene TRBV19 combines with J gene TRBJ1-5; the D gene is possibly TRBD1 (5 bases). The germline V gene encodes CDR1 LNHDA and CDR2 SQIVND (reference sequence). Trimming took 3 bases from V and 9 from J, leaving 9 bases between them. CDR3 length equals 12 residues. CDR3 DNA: TGTGCCAGTAGTATTTTCGGGACGCCCCAGCATTCT. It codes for CASSIFGTPQHS.

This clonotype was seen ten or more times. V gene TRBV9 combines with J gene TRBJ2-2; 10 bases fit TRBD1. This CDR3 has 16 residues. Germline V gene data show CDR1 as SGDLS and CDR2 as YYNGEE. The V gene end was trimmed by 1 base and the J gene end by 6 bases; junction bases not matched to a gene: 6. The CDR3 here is CASSVRGQGLAGELFF. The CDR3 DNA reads TGTGCCAGCAGCGTAAGGGGACAGGGGCTAGCCGGGGAGCTGTTTTTT.

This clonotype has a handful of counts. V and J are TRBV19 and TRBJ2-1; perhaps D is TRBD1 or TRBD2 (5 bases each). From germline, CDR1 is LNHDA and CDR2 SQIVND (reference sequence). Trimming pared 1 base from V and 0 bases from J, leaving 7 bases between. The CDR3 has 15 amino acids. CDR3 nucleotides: TGTGCCAGTAGTATAGGAGGGGTCTCCTACAATGAGCAGTTCTTC. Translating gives CASSIGGVSYNEQFF.

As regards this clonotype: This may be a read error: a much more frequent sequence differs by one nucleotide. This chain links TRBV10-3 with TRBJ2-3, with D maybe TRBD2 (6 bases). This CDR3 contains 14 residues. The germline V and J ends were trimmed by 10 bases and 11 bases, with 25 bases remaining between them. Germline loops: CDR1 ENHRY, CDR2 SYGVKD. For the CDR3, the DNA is TGTGCCACAGATCGGGGCGGGGAGTCCCCGTGGCAGTATTTT. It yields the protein CATDRGGESPWQYF.

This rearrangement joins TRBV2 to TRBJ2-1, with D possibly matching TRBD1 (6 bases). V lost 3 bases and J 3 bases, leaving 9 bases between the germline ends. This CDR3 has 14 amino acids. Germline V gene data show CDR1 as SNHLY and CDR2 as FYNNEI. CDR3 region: CASSDWTDYNEQFF. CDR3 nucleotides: TGTGCCAGCAGTGACTGGACAGACTACAATGAGCAGTTCTTC.

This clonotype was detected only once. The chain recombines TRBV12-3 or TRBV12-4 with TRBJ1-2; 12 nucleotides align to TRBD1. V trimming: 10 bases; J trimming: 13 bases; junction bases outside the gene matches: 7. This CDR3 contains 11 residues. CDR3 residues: CATGTGGVSTF. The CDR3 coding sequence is TGTGCCACCGGGACAGGGGGCGTGAGCACCTTC.

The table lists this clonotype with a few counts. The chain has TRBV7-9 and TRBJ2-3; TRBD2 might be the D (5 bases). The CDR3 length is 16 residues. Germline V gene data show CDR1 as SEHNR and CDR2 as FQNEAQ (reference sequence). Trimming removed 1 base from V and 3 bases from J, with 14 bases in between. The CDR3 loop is CASSLEEVRRTDTQYF. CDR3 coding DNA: TGTGCCAGCAGCTTAGAGGAGGTCCGGAGGACAGATACGCAGTATTTT. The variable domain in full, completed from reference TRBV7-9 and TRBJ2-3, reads DTGVSQNPRHKITKRGQNVTFRCDPISEHNRLYWYRQTLGQGPEFLTYFQNEAQLEKSRLLSDRFSAERPKGSFSTLEIQRTEQGDSAMYLCASSLEEVRRTDTQYFGPGTRLTVL.

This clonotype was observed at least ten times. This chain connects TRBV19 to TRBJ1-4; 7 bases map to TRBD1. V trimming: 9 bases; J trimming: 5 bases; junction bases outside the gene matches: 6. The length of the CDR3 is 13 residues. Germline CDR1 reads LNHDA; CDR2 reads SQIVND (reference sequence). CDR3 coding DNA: TGTGCCAGCACCGGGACAGTAAATGAAAAACTGTTTTTT. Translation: CASTGTVNEKLFF.

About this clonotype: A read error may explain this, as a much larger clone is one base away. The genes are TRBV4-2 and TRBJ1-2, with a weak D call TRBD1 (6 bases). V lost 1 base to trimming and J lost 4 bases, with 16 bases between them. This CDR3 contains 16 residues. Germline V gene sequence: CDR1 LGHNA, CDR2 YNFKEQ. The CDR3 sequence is CASSQGGRGAGYGYTF. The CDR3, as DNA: TGTGCCAGCAGCCAAGGAGGACGGGGGGCTGGCTATGGCTACACCTTC.

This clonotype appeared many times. The CDR3 DNA is TGTGCCTGGAGTGTAAGCTCCCCCTCCTACAATGAGCAGTTCTTC. It codes for CAWSVSSPSYNEQFF. The chain joins TRBV30 to TRBJ2-1, with D hard to call. Germline CDR1 and CDR2: GTSNPN and SVGIG (reference sequence). The CDR3 has 15 residues. Trimming shortened V by 0 bases and J by 0 bases, and 9 bases separated the two germline ends.

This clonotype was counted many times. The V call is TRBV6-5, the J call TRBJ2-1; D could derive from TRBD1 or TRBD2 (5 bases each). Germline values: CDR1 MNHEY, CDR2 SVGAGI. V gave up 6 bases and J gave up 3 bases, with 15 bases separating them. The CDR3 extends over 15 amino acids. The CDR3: CASRTRDGSYNEQFF. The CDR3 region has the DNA TGTGCCAGCAGAACACGGGACGGAAGCTACAATGAGCAGTTCTTC.

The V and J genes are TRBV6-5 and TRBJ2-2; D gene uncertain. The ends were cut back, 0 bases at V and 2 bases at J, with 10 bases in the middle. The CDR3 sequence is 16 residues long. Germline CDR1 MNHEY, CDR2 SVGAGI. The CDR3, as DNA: TGTGCCAGCAGTTACTCGGCCCCGGACAACACCGGGGAGCTGTTTTTT. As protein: CASSYSAPDNTGELFF.

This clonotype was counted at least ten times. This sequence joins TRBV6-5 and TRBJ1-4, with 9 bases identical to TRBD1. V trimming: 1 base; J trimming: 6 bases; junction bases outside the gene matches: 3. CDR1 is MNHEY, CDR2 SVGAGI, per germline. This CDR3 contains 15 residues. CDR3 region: CASSYYWDRDEKLFF. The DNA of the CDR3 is TGTGCCAGCAGTTACTATTGGGACAGGGATGAAAAACTGTTTTTT.

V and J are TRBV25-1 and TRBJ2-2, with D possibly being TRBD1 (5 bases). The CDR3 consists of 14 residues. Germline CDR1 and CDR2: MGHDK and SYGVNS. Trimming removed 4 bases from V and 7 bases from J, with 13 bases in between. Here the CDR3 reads CASSVCQGIGELFF. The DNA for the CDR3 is TGTGCCAGCAGTGTGTGCCAGGGAATCGGGGAGCTGTTTTTT.